The 24 T cell receptor beta chains in this list originate from one sample, sequenced in a study of blood T cell repertoires in COVID-19. Clones were read by immunoSEQ multiplex PCR, and TCRdb kept only the in-frame ones, dropping some. The sample includes 150,000 to 200,000 clones, 90% of them seen just once. Sequenced sample: peripheral blood. The receptors were sampled from a middle-aged man with acute or convalescent COVID-19.

This chain links TRBV2 with TRBJ2-7; 10 positions agree with TRBD2. Trimming removed 6 bases from V and 3 bases from J; junction bases left unmatched: 2. CDR3 length equals 13 residues. Germline V gene sequence: CDR1 SNHLY, CDR2 FYNNEI. The CDR3 DNA follows: TGTGCCAGCAGCCGGACTAGCGGCTACGAGCAGTACTTC. Translation gives CASSRTSGYEQYF.

V is TRBV10-3 and J is TRBJ1-3; no firm D call. Germline V CDR1 and CDR2: ENHRY, SYGVKD. The CDR3 is 11 residues long. The V end lost 10 bases, the J end lost 2 bases, and 6 bases lay between the germline ends. Here the CDR3 reads CASTTGNTIYF. The CDR3 region has the DNA TGTGCCAGTACTACTGGAAACACCATATATTTT.

This chain joins TRBV5-1 and TRBJ2-7, with D possibly matching TRBD2 (5 bases). The CDR3 totals 13 residues. The germline V gene has CDR1 SGHRS and CDR2 YFSETQ. V was shortened by 0 bases and J by 2 bases, with 6 bases between the two germline ends. The CDR3 bases are TGCGCCAGCAGCTTGGCCGGGACCTACGAGCAGTACTTC. This sequence encodes CASSLAGTYEQYF.

The V and J genes are TRBV10-2 and TRBJ2-1; weak D call: TRBD2 (5 bases). Trimming took off 6 bases at V and 6 bases at J, with 15 bases between the two ends. CDR1 WSHSY and CDR2 SAAADI come from the germline V gene. This CDR3 has 14 amino acids. The CDR3 DNA reads TGCGCCAGCAGCTTCTCGTTGGGAGTCAATGAGCAGTTCTTC. This gives the protein CASSFSLGVNEQFF.

This rearrangement joins TRBV5-6 to TRBJ1-1; D is possibly TRBD1 (5 bases). Germline loops: CDR1 SGHDT, CDR2 YYEEEE. V was trimmed by 2 bases and J by 1 base, leaving 6 bases between them. There are 13 residues in the CDR3. The CDR3 here is CASSFQGNTEAFF. DNA for the CDR3: TGTGCCAGCAGCTTCCAGGGGAACACTGAAGCTTTCTTT.

This chain uses TRBV5-1 with TRBJ1-5; 9 bases fit TRBD1. Per the germline V gene, CDR1 is SGHRS and CDR2 is YFSETQ. This CDR3 region has 16 residues. V gave up 0 bases and J gave up 1 base; unmatched junction bases: 2. This chain's CDR3 is CASSLDGTGSNQPQHF. CDR3 DNA: TGCGCCAGCAGCTTGGATGGGACAGGGAGCAATCAGCCCCAGCATTTT.

The chain has TRBV3-1 (or the pseudogene TRBV3-2) and TRBJ2-5, with TRBD2 matching 8 bases. Losses at the gene ends were 3 bases for V and 4 bases for J; bases not matched to a gene: 13. The CDR3 contains 17 residues. Germline lookup yields CDR1 LGHDT and CDR2 YNNKEL (reference sequence). CDR3 nucleotides: TGTGCCAGCAGCCAGGAAGATAGCGGGACTTCCGGAGAGACCCAGTACTTC. It encodes CASSQEDSGTSGETQYF.

This sequence joins TRBV6-6 and TRBJ1-1; D is undetermined. V lost 6 bases and J lost 0, with 5 bases in between. Germline loops: CDR1 MNHNY, CDR2 SVGAGI (reference sequence). The CDR3 is 12 amino acids. The CDR3 DNA follows: TGTGCCAGCAGGGCCCTGAACACTGAAGCTTTCTTT. It is translated as CASRALNTEAFF.

The J gene is TRBJ2-1, the V gene TRBV5-1; TRBD2 matches at 10 bases. The germline V gene encodes CDR1 SGHRS and CDR2 YFSETQ. This CDR3 region has 16 residues. Trimming at V came to 4 bases and at J to 3 bases, leaving 7 bases not matched to a gene. CDR3 nucleotide sequence: TGCGCCAGCAGCCCCCCACTAGCGGGGAGCTACAATGAGCAGTTCTTC. It yields the protein CASSPPLAGSYNEQFF.

The chain couples TRBV18 to TRBJ2-1; the match to TRBD1 covers 9 bases. The trim removed 2 bases at V and 0 bases at J, leaving 14 bases unmatched. The CDR3 is 20 residues long. CDR1 is KGHSH and CDR2 is LQKENI in the germline V gene. The CDR3 loop reads CASSPDRDRVRQSSYNEQFF. The CDR3 DNA reads as TGTGCCAGCTCACCAGACCGGGACAGGGTCCGCCAGAGCTCCTACAATGAGCAGTTCTTC.

The chain links TRBV5-1 to TRBJ1-1; tentatively, D is TRBD1 (5 bases). The CDR3 loop spans 16 amino acids. Germline V gives CDR1 SGHRS, CDR2 YFSETQ. V was clipped by 4 bases and J by 0 bases, with 16 bases between them. The CDR3: CASSANRRGMNTEAFF. CDR3 in DNA: TGCGCCAGCAGCGCGAATAGACGGGGGATGAACACTGAAGCTTTCTTT.

The chain carries TRBV7-2 and TRBJ2-2; weak D call: TRBD2 (5 bases). Germline-derived CDR1 and CDR2 are SGHTA and FQGNSA. The CDR3 spans 14 residues. V lost 6 bases to trimming and J lost 5 bases, with 13 bases between them. The DNA of the CDR3 is TGTGCCAGCAGACAACCCCGGGATACCGGGGAGCTGTTTTTT. Its protein product is CASRQPRDTGELFF.

This clone was counted once. This chain links TRBV28 with TRBJ1-5; D uncertain. The CDR3 is 12 amino acids. Germline assignment: CDR1 MDHEN and CDR2 SYDVKM. Trimming shortened V by 9 bases and J by 5 bases, and 11 bases separated the two germline ends. DNA of the CDR3: TGTGCCAGTACGAACGGGGATCAGCCCCAGCATTTT. Amino acid sequence: CASTNGDQPQHF. Full variable domain (remainder filled in from reference TRBV28 and TRBJ1-5): DVKVTQSSRYLVKRTGEKVFLECVQDMDHENMFWYRQDPGLGLRLIYFSYDVKMKEKGDIPEGYSVSREKKERFSLILESASTNQTSMYLCASTNGDQPQHFGDGTRLSIL.

The chain links TRBV28 to TRBJ1-2; D call uncertain. Germline CDR1 MDHEN, CDR2 SYDVKM. Trimming cost V 5 bases and J 7 bases, with 20 bases left between them. The CDR3 covers 15 residues. The CDR3, as DNA: TGTGCCAGCAGTCCTGGGCCGTCCACACGGGGTGGCTACACCTTC. Protein: CASSPGPSTRGGYTF.

The V call is TRBV28, the J call TRBJ1-4; the D gene is possibly TRBD1 (6 bases). In germline, CDR1 is MDHEN, CDR2 SYDVKM. Trimming removed 3 bases at V and 3 bases at J, with 17 bases between. This CDR3 region has 17 residues. The DNA of the CDR3 is TGTGCCAGCAGTTTCGCCCCCCACAGGGATCCTAATGAAAAACTGTTTTTT. This encodes CASSFAPHRDPNEKLFF.

The chain couples TRBV27 to TRBJ1-3, with D perhaps matching TRBD1 (5 bases). Germline lookup yields CDR1 MNHEY and CDR2 SMNVEV (reference sequence). The CDR3 loop spans 13 amino acids. V gave up 6 bases and J gave up 4 bases, with 10 bases separating them. CDR3 amino acids: CASRGLAGNTIYF. As DNA, the CDR3 is TGTGCCAGCAGGGGGCTAGCGGGAAACACCATATATTTT.

The chain is built from TRBV18 and TRBJ1-1, with D maybe TRBD1 (5 bases). CDR3 length: 15 residues. Trimming took 5 bases from V and 4 from J, leaving 17 bases between them. Germline loops: CDR1 KGHSH, CDR2 LQKENI. CDR3 protein: CASSTQGIQGTEAFF. The CDR3 DNA sequence: TGTGCCAGCTCAACTCAGGGAATTCAGGGCACTGAAGCTTTCTTT.

The chain joins TRBV18 to TRBJ2-1, with a tentative D call TRBD2 (6 bases). CDR1 and CDR2 (germline): KGHSH, LQKENI. V was cut by 3 bases and J by 0 bases, with 12 bases left in between. This CDR3 spans 16 amino acids. CDR3 sequence (DNA): TGTGCCAGCTCACCGGGACTTCTAAGCTCCTACAATGAGCAGTTCTTC. Its translation: CASSPGLLSSYNEQFF.

The V call is TRBV27, the J call TRBJ1-2, with D hard to call. The CDR3 is made up of 14 amino acids. Germline loops: CDR1 MNHEY, CDR2 SMNVEV (reference sequence). Deletions cut 6 bases from V and 4 bases from J, with 15 bases between. Written as DNA, the CDR3 is TGTGCCAGCAGAGGGAACGGGATTTCCTATGGCTACACCTTC. This encodes CASRGNGISYGYTF.

The chain links TRBV4-2 to TRBJ1-6; 8 nucleotides agree with TRBD1. The CDR3 is 16 residues long. J gave up 7 bases and V 0 bases, and 5 bases lay outside the gene matches. The germline V gene encodes CDR1 LGHNA and CDR2 YNFKEQ. CDR3 amino acids: CASSQDAGGGNSPLHF. The CDR3 DNA sequence: TGTGCCAGCAGCCAAGATGCAGGGGGCGGGAATTCACCCCTCCACTTT.

This chain connects TRBV6-8 to TRBJ2-3; TRBD1 aligns across 9 bases. V dropped 0 bases and J dropped 2; count of bases not matched to a gene: 6. This CDR3 comprises 17 residues. Germline V gene data show CDR1 as MNHGY and CDR2 as SAAAGT. This CDR3 reads CASSYSRDRVPTDTQYF. The CDR3 coding sequence is TGTGCCAGCAGTTACTCGAGGGACAGGGTACCCACAGATACGCAGTATTTT.

The V call is TRBV6-5, the J call TRBJ2-2; TRBD1 matches at 9 bases. This CDR3 has 16 residues. CDR1 is MNHEY, CDR2 SVGAGI, per germline. Trimming took 2 bases from V and 5 from J; bases not matched to a gene: 6. This CDR3 is CASSYDGTGTTGELFF. In nucleotides, the CDR3 is TGTGCCAGCAGTTACGACGGGACAGGGACGACCGGGGAGCTGTTTTTT.

The rearrangement joins TRBV12-3 or TRBV12-4 to TRBJ1-5; no clear D gene. The CDR3 is 12 residues long. V lost 3 bases and J lost 9, with 9 bases in between. As DNA, the CDR3 is TGTGCCAGCAGTTTGAGTTTTGGGCCCCAGCATTTT. Amino acid sequence: CASSLSFGPQHF.

The chain carries TRBV5-1 and TRBJ2-7, with 12 bases lining up with TRBD2. Trimming cost V 3 bases and J 4 bases; bases outside gene matches: 17. The CDR3 sequence is 19 residues long. Germline values: CDR1 SGHRS, CDR2 YFSETQ. This CDR3 is CASSWTLAGGPVSAYEQYF. Here the CDR3 DNA reads TGCGCCAGCAGCTGGACCCTAGCGGGAGGGCCGGTGAGCGCTTACGAGCAGTACTTC.